This T cell receptor beta chain was sequenced in a study of T cell responses to AZD1222 COVID-19 vaccine. Study-wide findings and caveats: None of the repertoires were sampled until the peak T cell response had passed. Dominant CD4 TCR responses targeted spike regions 160-218 and 743-854. Spike-specific TCR repertoires showed rising breadth and depth after two AZD1222 doses. Clonal diversity was possibly underestimated, and white British individuals and females predominated among donors.

On this clone itself: Its antigen is still unknown.

Here immunoSEQ multiplex PCR was the method, and the copy in TCRdb shows in-frame clones only, minus some. The repertoire holds about 200,000 clones, with roughly 94% as singletons. CDR1 and CDR2 from the germline V gene are GTSNPN and SVGIG (reference sequence). This CDR3 is 14 amino acids long. V was clipped by 4 bases and J by 4 bases, with 14 bases between them. The sequence came from an adult who received the MenACWY meningococcal vaccine as a control. This chain connects TRBV30 to TRBJ2-1; D remains ambiguous. Sequences were derived from peripheral blood, sampled 28 days after the second dose of the MenACWY control vaccine. The CDR3 here is CAWKTPSLYNEQFF. The CDR3 DNA follows: TGTGCCTGGAAGACTCCCAGTTTATACAATGAGCAGTTCTTC.